These 24 T cell receptor beta chains were all obtained from the same sample, sequenced in a study of T-cell memory formation after mild COVID-19. TCRdb ran MiXCR on the 5' RACE reads and lists one entry per CDR3 protein. This table holds 250,000 to 300,000 distinct CDR3 sequences, 7% to 10% found once. The material sequenced was PBMCs or a T cell subset sorted from them (not recorded which). The receptors originated from a man in his late teens or twenties who had mild COVID-19 (a few samples of this study predate the infection). Cell type and time point are not known.

This sequence joins TRBV7-9 and TRBJ2-7; D uncertain. Per the germline V gene, CDR1 is SEHNR and CDR2 is FQNEAQ (reference sequence). The CDR3 is made up of 15 amino acids. Trimming removed 1 base from V and 1 base from J, with 11 bases in between. This CDR3 is CASSLDSQPSYEQYF. CDR3 in DNA: TGTGCCAGCAGCTTAGACAGCCAACCTTCCTACGAGCAGTACTTC.

This clonotype was seen many times. The rearrangement links TRBV7-9 to TRBJ1-1; the D is unclear. In germline, CDR1 is SEHNR, CDR2 FQNEAQ (reference sequence). This CDR3 contains 14 residues. With 5 bases removed from V and 0 bases from J, the gap between germline ends came to 10 bases. The CDR3 spells CASSPQGMNTEAFF. The CDR3 DNA follows: TGTGCCAGCAGCCCGCAAGGAATGAACACTGAAGCTTTCTTT.

The chain couples TRBV7-2 to TRBJ2-2; 8 positions match TRBD1. V shed 5 bases and J 0 bases; nucleotides not matched to a gene: 2. The germline CDR1 and CDR2 sequences are SGHTA and FQGNSA. The CDR3 is made up of 15 amino acids. The CDR3 coding sequence is TGTGCCAGCAGCCGACAGGGGACGAACACCGGGGAGCTGTTTTTT. Translating it yields CASSRQGTNTGELFF.

This clonotype showed up just a few times. The J gene is TRBJ2-3, the V gene TRBV4-1; 7 nucleotides line up with TRBD1. This CDR3 spans 16 amino acids. The junction had 11 bases not matched to a gene; V was cut back by 4 bases and J by 4 bases. The germline gives CDR1 MGHRA, CDR2 YSYEKL. The CDR3: CASSRPGQTPSDTQYF. CDR3 DNA sequence: TGCGCCAGCAGCCGACCGGGACAGACACCCTCAGATACGCAGTATTTT.

This clonotype was seen only a few times. This chain uses TRBV2 with TRBJ2-7; no clear D. Trimming stripped 6 bases from V and 6 bases from J, with 9 bases between. There are 11 residues in the CDR3. Germline values: CDR1 SNHLY, CDR2 FYNNEI. CDR3 coding DNA: TGTGCCAGCAGACGGCAACCCGAGCAGTACTTC. It encodes CASRRQPEQYF.

The sample holds a few counts of this clonotype. The genes are TRBV20-1 and TRBJ1-5; no definite D call. Deletions cut 5 bases from V and 11 bases from J, with 13 bases between. This CDR3 is built from 11 residues. The germline gives CDR1 DFQATT, CDR2 SNEGSKA (reference sequence). The CDR3 spells CSAWGPGAQHF. For the CDR3, the DNA is TGCAGTGCTTGGGGTCCCGGGGCCCAGCATTTT.

This clonotype turned up a few times. This sequence joins TRBV20-1 and TRBJ2-3, with TRBD2 as a possible D gene (5 bases). V shed 1 base and J shed 0 bases, with 20 bases lying between them. The germline CDR1 and CDR2 sequences are DFQATT and SNEGSKA (reference sequence). The CDR3 is 18 amino acids. The CDR3 DNA is TGCAGTGCTAGAGGGGGAGCAGCCCCAGTTACTAGCACAGATACGCAGTATTTT. Its protein is CSARGGAAPVTSTDTQYF.

The genes are TRBV4-1 and TRBJ2-7, with D maybe TRBD1 (5 bases). The CDR3 is 16 amino acids. The germline V gene has CDR1 MGHRA and CDR2 YSYEKL. V was clipped by 1 base and J by 3 bases, with 16 bases between them. The CDR3 region has the DNA TGCGCCAGCAGCCAAGCAGTTTCAGGCGGACACTACGAGCAGTACTTC. It translates to CASSQAVSGGHYEQYF.

V and J are TRBV6-2 or TRBV6-3 and TRBJ1-1; D is possibly TRBD1 (5 bases). This CDR3 region has 16 residues. Germline CDR1 and CDR2: MNHEY and SVGEGT. V gave up 0 bases and J gave up 5 bases, with 16 bases separating them. The CDR3 DNA reads TGTGCCAGCAGTTACTCACGCAATCAGGGAGCAACTGAAGCTTTCTTT. Translation: CASSYSRNQGATEAFF.

This clonotype was detected a few times. CDR3 protein: CATSARTGDQETQYF. The DNA of the CDR3 is TGTGCCACCAGTGCTCGGACAGGGGACCAAGAGACCCAGTACTTC. The chain has TRBV24-1 and TRBJ2-5; 9 bases match TRBD1. The junction had 3 bases not matched to a gene; V was cut back by 5 bases and J by 0 bases. CDR1 is KGHDR and CDR2 is SFDVKD in the germline V gene. The CDR3 covers 15 residues.

This clonotype occurred a few times. Here the CDR3 DNA reads TGTGCCAGCAGTTTACGGGTCAGGGCGACCGGGGAGCTGTTTTTT. The encoded protein is CASSLRVRATGELFF. This chain uses TRBV28 with TRBJ2-2; tentative D call: TRBD1 (5 bases). The CDR3 has 15 amino acids. Germline lookup yields CDR1 MDHEN and CDR2 SYDVKM. V lost 2 bases and J lost 5, with 12 bases in between.

This clonotype was counted only a few times. This chain's CDR3 is CASSIQVNTEAFF. The CDR3 DNA is TGTGCCAGCTCAATACAAGTAAACACTGAAGCTTTCTTT. This sequence joins TRBV18 and TRBJ1-1; D gene unclear. The CDR3 has 13 residues. Per germline, CDR1 KGHSH and CDR2 LQKENI. V shed 5 bases and J shed 2 bases, with 9 bases lying between them.

V usage is TRBV4-1 and J usage is TRBJ2-1; no clear D. From germline, CDR1 is MGHRA and CDR2 YSYEKL. V lost 3 bases and J 5 bases, leaving 8 bases between the germline ends. This CDR3 contains 13 residues. CDR3 bases: TGCGCCAGCAGCCAGGGTCGGGACAATGAGCAGTTCTTC. Its protein is CASSQGRDNEQFF.

The J gene is TRBJ1-1, the V gene TRBV2; D unresolved. Trimming stripped 7 bases from V and 7 bases from J, with 10 bases between. This CDR3 contains 11 residues. Germline V gene lookup returns CDR1 SNHLY and CDR2 FYNNEI. In DNA form, the CDR3 reads TGTGCCAGCACGCCTTGGGGTGAAGCTTTCTTT. It yields the protein CASTPWGEAFF.

This clonotype was seen a handful of times. This rearrangement joins TRBV4-2 to TRBJ2-3; TRBD2 matches at 10 bases. J lost 6 bases, V lost 0 bases, and 6 bases had no gene match. This CDR3 is built from 16 residues. In germline, CDR1 is LGHNA, CDR2 YNFKEQ. The CDR3 DNA follows: TGTGCCAGCAGCCAAGATCTAGCGGGGGCACTTGATACGCAGTATTTT. Translation: CASSQDLAGALDTQYF.

J is TRBJ2-7 and V is TRBV4-1; 9 nucleotides agree with TRBD1. The CDR3 sequence is 15 residues long. J lost 6 bases, V lost 1 base, and 7 bases had no gene match. Per germline, CDR1 MGHRA and CDR2 YSYEKL. In nucleotides, the CDR3 is TGCGCCAGCAGCCAAGGGGGGACAGGGATAGGCGAGCAGTACGTC. Encoded protein: CASSQGGTGIGEQYV.

Only a few counts were recorded for this clonotype. This chain connects TRBV7-2 to TRBJ2-2; D uncertain. The V gene's germline CDR1 is SGHTA and CDR2 FQGNSA. The CDR3 extends over 16 amino acids. The V and J ends lost 0 bases and 0 bases respectively, with 8 bases between them. The CDR3 bases are TGTGCCAGCAGCTTAGCATGGCCCGCGAACACCGGGGAGCTGTTTTTT. It translates to CASSLAWPANTGELFF.

This clonotype has just a few counts. The V gene is TRBV10-3, the J gene TRBJ2-7; D is possibly TRBD1 (5 bases). V lost 0 bases and J lost 5, with 11 bases in between. Germline V lookup: CDR1 ENHRY, CDR2 SYGVKD. This CDR3 spans 14 amino acids. This chain's CDR3 is CAISESGPGNEQYF. CDR3 bases: TGTGCCATCAGTGAGTCGGGGCCAGGGAACGAGCAGTACTTC.

V and J are TRBV5-5 and TRBJ1-2, with a tentative D call TRBD1 (5 bases). V lost 4 bases and J lost 8, with 18 bases in between. Germline V gene lookup returns CDR1 SGHKS and CDR2 YYEKEE (reference sequence). CDR3 length: 14 residues. CDR3 residues: CASSPSRFGGGYTF. CDR3 in DNA: TGTGCCAGCAGCCCCAGTAGATTCGGGGGGGGCTACACCTTC.

There are many counts of this clonotype. In DNA, the CDR3 is TGTGCCAGCAGCTTGCACACGGGGGGGTACAATGAGCAGTTCTTC. This codes for CASSLHTGGYNEQFF. The chain couples TRBV5-4 to TRBJ2-1; 8 bases align to TRBD2. CDR1 and CDR2 (germline): SGHNT, YYREEE (reference sequence). The CDR3 is made up of 15 amino acids. V dropped 1 base and J dropped 4; count of bases not matched to a gene: 4.

Here the CDR3 DNA reads TGTGCCAGCAGCCCACTAGCGGTCCATGAGACCCAGTACTTC. This encodes CASSPLAVHETQYF. This chain joins TRBV7-2 and TRBJ2-5, with 8 bases aligning to TRBD2. V dropped 5 bases and J dropped 5; count of bases not matched to a gene: 7. Germline V CDR1 and CDR2: SGHTA, FQGNSA. The CDR3 sequence is 14 residues long.

This clonotype has only a few counts. The chain has TRBV7-3 and TRBJ2-7; TRBD1 aligns across 7 bases. After removal of 5 bases from V and 5 bases from J, the junction contained 3 bases not matched to a gene. The CDR3 runs to 12 residues. Germline V lookup: CDR1 SGHTA, CDR2 FQGTGA. This CDR3 reads CASSPGGNEQYF. The CDR3 region has the DNA TGTGCCAGCAGCCCAGGGGGTAACGAGCAGTACTTC.

This clonotype showed up just a few times. The CDR3 DNA follows: TGCGCCAGCAGCTCCCAACGCAGGGAAACAGATACGCAGTATTTT. It specifies CASSSQRRETDTQYF. This chain uses TRBV5-1 with TRBJ2-3; weak D call: TRBD1 (5 bases). The CDR3 covers 15 residues. Germline lookup yields CDR1 SGHRS and CDR2 YFSETQ. Trimming shortened V by 3 bases and J by 3 bases, and 14 bases separated the two germline ends.

This clonotype came up a few times. The genes are TRBV5-1 and TRBJ2-1, with a tentative D call TRBD2 (5 bases). The CDR3 loop spans 15 amino acids. Germline V gives CDR1 SGHRS, CDR2 YFSETQ. V lost 2 bases and J lost 1, with 10 bases in between. CDR3 nucleotides: TGCGCCAGCAGCTTACTAGGTGTGTCCTACAATGAGCAGTTCTTC. Amino acid sequence: CASSLLGVSYNEQFF.